The next 27 T cell receptor beta chains were all read from a single sample in a study of blood T cell repertoires in COVID-19. The protocol was immunoSEQ multiplex PCR, while the TCRdb copy is restricted to in-frame clones and leaves out a portion. The repertoire holds 250,000 to 300,000 clones, approximately 88% seen once, with 5.5% to 8.5% in the top ten. Sequenced material: peripheral blood. These receptors originate from a woman aged 30 to 39 who had recovered from COVID-19.

J is TRBJ2-5 and V is TRBV6-5; 8 nucleotides match TRBD1. The length of the CDR3 is 16 residues. Germline V gene lookup returns CDR1 MNHEY and CDR2 SVGAGI. V trimming: 1 base; J trimming: 1 base; junction bases outside the gene matches: 5. For the CDR3, the DNA is TGTGCCAGCAGTTACTTAAGCAGGGGGCTCCAAGAGACCCAGTACTTC. Encoded protein: CASSYLSRGLQETQYF.

The genes are TRBV6-6 and TRBJ1-5; 10 positions agree with TRBD1. Germline V gene lookup returns CDR1 MNHNY and CDR2 SVGAGI (reference sequence). The CDR3 sequence is 16 residues long. Unmatched junction bases numbered 9, after V lost 6 bases and J lost 4 bases. The CDR3 nucleotides read TGTGCCAGCAGCCCCAAGACAGGGGGCGGGAATCAGCCCCAGCATTTT. Translation gives CASSPKTGGGNQPQHF.

The chain employs TRBV11-2 and TRBJ2-6; possibly TRBD1 for D (5 bases). V was pared by 6 bases and J by 0 bases, with 9 bases between. Germline values: CDR1 SGHAT, CDR2 FQNNGV. The CDR3 contains 15 residues. The CDR3 DNA sequence: TGTGCCAGCAGTTCAGGGTACTCTGGGGCCAACGTCCTGACTTTC. As protein: CASSSGYSGANVLTF.

J is TRBJ2-3 and V is TRBV12-5, with 9 bases lining up with TRBD2. Germline trimming cut 1 base from V and 0 bases from J; bases unmatched to any gene: 5. Germline V gene lookup returns CDR1 LGHNT and CDR2 FRNRAP. The CDR3 extends over 17 amino acids. CDR3 bases: TGTGCTAGTGGTTTGGGGACTAGCGTTACAAGCACAGATACGCAGTATTTT. It translates to CASGLGTSVTSTDTQYF.

The V and J genes are TRBV18 and TRBJ2-2; 8 nucleotides match TRBD2. The CDR3 sequence is 17 residues long. V trimming: 2 bases; J trimming: 5 bases; junction bases outside the gene matches: 10. Germline CDR1 is KGHSH and CDR2 is LQKENI. Here the CDR3 DNA reads TGTGCCAGCTCACCAGGGGGCCCGACTAGCGTGACCGGGGAGCTGTTTTTT. It specifies CASSPGGPTSVTGELFF.

The J gene is TRBJ2-1, the V gene TRBV11-3; tentatively, D is TRBD2 (5 bases). Germline loops: CDR1 SGHNT, CDR2 YENEEA. This CDR3 is built from 11 residues. Trimming pared 5 bases from V and 11 bases from J, leaving 10 bases between. For the CDR3, the DNA is TGTGCCAGCAGCCTTTCGGGGAAGCAGTTCTTC. Translating it yields CASSLSGKQFF.

V is TRBV10-1 and J is TRBJ2-3; 15 bases align to TRBD2. Germline V gene lookup returns CDR1 WNHNN and CDR2 SYGVQD (reference sequence). The CDR3 spans 17 residues. The V and J ends lost 6 bases and 8 bases, in that order; junction bases with no gene match: 12. In nucleotides, the CDR3 is TGCGCCAGCAGCGGTTCGGGACTAGCGGGGGGTCAGACTACGCAGTATTTT. This translates into CASSGSGLAGGQTTQYF.

This clone is a singleton in its sample. The chain has TRBV4-1 and TRBJ1-1; tentative D call: TRBD1 (6 bases). The length of the CDR3 is 15 residues. CDR1 and CDR2 from the germline V gene are MGHRA and YSYEKL. Trimming took 0 bases from V and 5 from J, leaving 13 bases between them. The CDR3 DNA reads TGCGCCAGCAGCCAAGATAGGGGGGGGAGGACTGAAGCTTTCTTT. Protein sequence: CASSQDRGGRTEAFF.

The chain couples TRBV5-4 to TRBJ1-3, with 7 bases identical to TRBD1. Trimming took 4 bases from V and 5 from J; bases not matched to a gene: 6. The CDR3 runs to 14 residues. The germline V gene has CDR1 SGHNT and CDR2 YYREEE (reference sequence). The CDR3 DNA reads as TGTGCCAGCAGCATTGACAGGGATCGAAACACCATATATTTT. This sequence encodes CASSIDRDRNTIYF.

V gene TRBV28 combines with J gene TRBJ1-4; D remains unclear. Between the trimmed V and J ends, which lost 2 bases and 7 bases, there was a span of 11 bases. The CDR3 has 14 amino acids. Germline V gene sequence: CDR1 MDHEN, CDR2 SYDVKM. The CDR3 here is CASSLRVDREKLFF. CDR3 in DNA: TGTGCCAGCAGTTTAAGAGTAGATCGTGAAAAACTGTTTTTT.

The chain carries TRBV19 and TRBJ1-2; 9 bases match TRBD1. J lost 0 bases, V lost 6 bases, and 5 bases had no gene match. The CDR3 has 15 amino acids. Germline-derived CDR1 and CDR2 are LNHDA and SQIVND (reference sequence). In nucleotides, the CDR3 is TGTGCCAGTAGGCTACGGGACAGGGCTAACTATGGCTACACCTTC. It translates to CASRLRDRANYGYTF.

J is TRBJ2-1 and V is TRBV15; 12 bases align to TRBD1. The V gene end was trimmed by 8 bases and the J gene end by 9 bases; junction bases not matched to a gene: 8. Looked up from germline, CDR1 is LNHNV and CDR2 is YYDKDF (reference sequence). This CDR3 has 14 residues. CDR3 loop: CATCRDRGHAEQFF. The CDR3, as DNA: TGTGCCACCTGCCGGGACAGGGGGCATGCTGAGCAGTTCTTC. Variable domain in full (rest from reference TRBV15 and TRBJ2-1): DAMVIQNPRYQVTQFGKPVTLSCSQTLNHNVMYWYQQKSSQAPKLLFHYYDKDFNNEADTPDNFQSRRPNTSFCFLDIRSPGLGDTAMYLCATCRDRGHAEQFFGPGTRLTVL.

This clone was seen only once. The J gene is TRBJ2-1, the V gene TRBV28; perhaps TRBD1 as D (6 bases). From germline, CDR1 is MDHEN and CDR2 SYDVKM. This CDR3 contains 13 residues. Trimming removed 7 bases at V and 10 bases at J, with 17 bases between. The CDR3 DNA reads as TGTGCCAGCACCCCTACGGCAGGGGCCGAGCAGTTCTTC. As protein: CASTPTAGAEQFF.

This clone has just one count. The V gene is TRBV7-2, the J gene TRBJ2-7, with D tentatively TRBD1 (9 bases). Germline CDR1 reads SGHTA; CDR2 reads FQGNSA. V gave up 5 bases and J gave up 4 bases, with 15 bases separating them. CDR3 size: 14 residues. The CDR3 region is CASSREGQGYEQYF. In nucleotides, the CDR3 is TGTGCCAGCAGCCGGGAGGGACAGGGTTACGAGCAGTACTTC. Together with reference TRBV7-2 and TRBJ2-7, the CDR3 gives the full variable domain: GAGVSQSPSNKVTEKGKDVELRCDPISGHTALYWYRQSLGQGLEFLIYFQGNSAPDKSGLPSDRFSAERTGGSVSTLTIQRTQQEDSAVYLCASSREGQGYEQYFGPGTRLTVT.

The V and J genes are TRBV21-1 and TRBJ2-7; TRBD1 is the table's D call, not checked against the DNA. TRBV21-1 is assigned pseudogene status. This CDR3 contains 16 residues. This CDR3 reads CASSNGWAGANYEQYF. CDR3 DNA: TGTGCCAGCAGCAACGGGTGGGCAGGGGCGAACTACGAGCAGTACTTC.

The V call is TRBV11-2, the J call TRBJ2-5; TRBD1 agrees at 9 bases. The CDR3 has 15 amino acids. V gave up 2 bases and J gave up 4 bases; unmatched junction bases: 5. The germline gives CDR1 SGHAT, CDR2 FQNNGV. CDR3 loop: CASSLRQGGGETQYF. The DNA for the CDR3 is TGTGCCAGCAGCTTACGACAGGGGGGGGGAGAGACCCAGTACTTC.

V gene TRBV4-1 combines with J gene TRBJ1-4; D remains ambiguous. CDR1 and CDR2 from the germline V gene are MGHRA and YSYEKL. Trimming removed 4 bases from V and 8 bases from J, with 17 bases in between. This CDR3 contains 15 residues. The CDR3: CASSLRVAELEKLFF. Here the CDR3 DNA reads TGCGCCAGCAGCCTTCGAGTAGCCGAACTCGAAAAACTGTTTTTT.

V gene TRBV4-2 combines with J gene TRBJ2-1; 8 positions agree with TRBD2. CDR1 and CDR2 from the germline V gene are LGHNA and YNFKEQ. The J segment lost 1 base and the V segment lost 0 bases, leaving 5 bases of the junction unmatched. The CDR3 has 17 residues. The CDR3 reads CASSQEERGISYNEQFF. The CDR3 nucleotides are TGTGCCAGCAGCCAAGAAGAGCGGGGGATTTCCTACAATGAGCAGTTCTTC.

The chain uses TRBV27 and TRBJ2-5, with TRBD1 as a possible D gene (7 bases). V was shortened by 1 base and J by 5 bases, with 14 bases between the two germline ends. CDR1 and CDR2 from the germline V gene are MNHEY and SMNVEV (reference sequence). CDR3 size: 15 residues. The DNA for the CDR3 is TGTGCCAGCAGTTTATATCAGGGGGGAAGGGAGACCCAGTACTTC. As protein: CASSLYQGGRETQYF.

The chain carries TRBV5-1 and TRBJ1-1; D gene unclear. V was clipped by 4 bases and J by 2 bases, with 9 bases between them. This CDR3 is built from 13 residues. The germline gives CDR1 SGHRS, CDR2 YFSETQ. CDR3 residues: CASSLTRNTEAFF. CDR3 in DNA: TGCGCCAGCAGCCTGACACGCAACACTGAAGCTTTCTTT.

The genes are TRBV19 and TRBJ1-1; 7 bases line up with TRBD1. Germline V lookup: CDR1 LNHDA, CDR2 SQIVND (reference sequence). The CDR3 covers 14 residues. The V gene end was trimmed by 7 bases and the J gene end by 5 bases; junction bases not matched to a gene: 10. The CDR3, as DNA: TGTGCCAGTATCCCGACAGGGAGGAGGACTGAAGCTTTCTTT. Its translation is CASIPTGRRTEAFF. Together with reference TRBV19 and TRBJ1-1, the CDR3 gives the full variable domain: DGGITQSPKYLFRKEGQNVTLSCEQNLNHDAMYWYRQDPGQGLRLIYYSQIVNDFQKGDIAEGYSVSREKKESFPLTVTSAQKNPTAFYLCASIPTGRRTEAFFGQGTRLTVV.

This clone has just one count. The J gene is TRBJ1-5, the V gene TRBV2, with D possibly matching TRBD1 (6 bases). The CDR3 is made up of 15 amino acids. Germline-derived CDR1 and CDR2 are SNHLY and FYNNEI. Trimming removed 3 bases from V and 5 bases from J, with 14 bases in between. The CDR3 is CASSEEEGGDQPQHF. The CDR3 DNA reads TGTGCCAGCAGTGAGGAGGAAGGGGGGGATCAGCCCCAGCATTTT. The full variable domain, its missing parts supplied by reference TRBV2 and TRBJ1-5, is EPEVTQTPSHQVTQMGQEVILRCVPISNHLYFYWYRQILGQKVEFLVSFYNNEISEKSEIFDDQFSVERPDGSNFTLKIRSTKLEDSAMYFCASSEEEGGDQPQHFGDGTRLSIL.

The J gene is TRBJ2-1, the V gene TRBV4-2; 7 positions match TRBD2. This CDR3 contains 17 residues. V lost 4 bases and J lost 0; bases outside the gene matches: 9. CDR1 LGHNA and CDR2 YNFKEQ come from the germline V gene. The CDR3 protein is CASSPRLLASSYNEQFF. Written as DNA, the CDR3 is TGTGCCAGCAGCCCTCGCTTACTAGCGAGCTCCTACAATGAGCAGTTCTTC.

The chain employs TRBV7-2 and TRBJ1-5; TRBD1 aligns across 9 bases. V dropped 4 bases and J dropped 7; count of bases not matched to a gene: 8. Germline V CDR1 and CDR2: SGHTA, FQGNSA. This CDR3 has 15 amino acids. The CDR3 DNA reads TGTGCCAGCAGCTCAAAACAGGGGACAGGGCAGCCCCAGCATTTT. Its translation: CASSSKQGTGQPQHF.

This chain uses TRBV7-9 with TRBJ1-2; D is perhaps TRBD1 (5 bases). Trimming removed 5 bases from V and 2 bases from J, with 12 bases in between. CDR1 SEHNR and CDR2 FQNEAQ come from the germline V gene (reference sequence). The CDR3 extends over 14 amino acids. CDR3 nucleotides: TGTGCCAGCAGCGAGGGCGGGGGGAACTATGGCTACACCTTC. It codes for CASSEGGGNYGYTF.

The CDR3 region has the DNA TGTGCTAGTGGTGTTACAGGGGGCGGCTATGGCTACACCTTC. Its translation is CASGVTGGGYGYTF. V usage is TRBV12-5 and J usage is TRBJ1-2, with 9 bases identical to TRBD1. The CDR3 is 14 residues long. V shed 5 bases, J shed 4 bases, and the junction held 5 bases outside the gene matches. Germline values: CDR1 LGHNT, CDR2 FRNRAP.

J is TRBJ1-1 and V is TRBV5-1, with D possibly matching TRBD1 (5 bases). The CDR3 runs 12 residues. V lost 2 bases and J 7 bases, leaving 9 bases between the germline ends. The germline CDR1 and CDR2 sequences are SGHRS and YFSETQ. CDR3 sequence (DNA): TGCGCCAGCAGCTTCTCTAGGGGTGAAGCTTTCTTT. Translating gives CASSFSRGEAFF.